This TCR beta chain was recovered during a study of PD-1 blockade in classical Hodgkin lymphoma. Study overall: Each patient was given nivolumab 3 mg/kg through a vein every 2 weeks. Study results and limitations: Complete responders had baseline diversity similar to newly diagnosed patients.

V was cut by 6 bases and J by 0 bases, with 6 bases left in between. Germline lookup yields CDR1 SNHLY and CDR2 FYNNEI. CDR3 size: 14 residues. Libraries were prepared by immunoSEQ multiplex PCR; TCRdb keeps only in-frame clonotypes and omits some of them. The sample lists about 89,000 clones; less than 95% were seen once. Comments on this clone: Its target is not known.

Time point given: cycle 4 day 1 (C4D1), after six to seven weeks of nivolumab. Autologous stem cell transplantation was followed by relapse in every patient, and brentuximab vedotin exposure varied. Patients had relapsed/refractory classical Hodgkin lymphoma with complete response, partial response or progressive disease as best response. The receptor was isolated from a human donor with classical Hodgkin lymphoma. The material was peripheral blood mononuclear cells (PBMCs), obtained before the fourth cycle of nivolumab. The chain combines TRBV2 with TRBJ1-6; no firm D call. The CDR3 protein is CASREGSYNSPLHF. CDR3 coding DNA: TGTGCCAGCAGAGAGGGCTCCTATAATTCACCCCTCCACTTT.